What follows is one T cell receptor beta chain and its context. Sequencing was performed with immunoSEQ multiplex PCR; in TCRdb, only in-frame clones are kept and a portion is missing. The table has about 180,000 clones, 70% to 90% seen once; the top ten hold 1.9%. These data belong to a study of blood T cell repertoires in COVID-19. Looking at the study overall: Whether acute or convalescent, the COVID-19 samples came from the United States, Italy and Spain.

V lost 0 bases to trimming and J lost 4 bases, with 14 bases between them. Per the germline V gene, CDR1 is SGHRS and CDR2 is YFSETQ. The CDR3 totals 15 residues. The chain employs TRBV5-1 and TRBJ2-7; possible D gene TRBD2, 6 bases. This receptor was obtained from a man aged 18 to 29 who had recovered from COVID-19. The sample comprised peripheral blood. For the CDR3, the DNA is TGCGCCAGCAGCTTGGACGGTCGGGACTCGTACGAGCAGTACTTC. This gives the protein CASSLDGRDSYEQYF.